Detailed here is one T cell receptor (beta chain). Its antigen is unknown. This specimen comes from a study of OX40 agonist ivuxolimab in advanced cancers. On the study more broadly: Ivuxolimab, an antibody acting as an agonist of OX40 (CD134), was used to treat patients.

Germline-derived CDR1 and CDR2 are MDHEN and SYDVKM. V was cut by 2 bases and J by 3 bases, with 10 bases left in between. This CDR3 has 14 residues. Clones were sequenced by immunoSEQ multiplex PCR, and TCRdb holds only the in-frame ones, with some missing. The repertoire includes just over 70,000 clones, 80% to 85% of them detected once, and nearly 0.8% sits in the top ten. General study findings and limits: Low normalized T-cell clonal expansion also characterized some of the nonresponders.

This sequence joins TRBV28 and TRBJ1-2; the D is unclear. The receptor comes from an adult with an advanced solid tumor such as melanoma, head and neck, liver or kidney cancer. Material: CD4+ or CD8+ T cells sorted from blood, obtained in a trial of the OX40 agonist ivuxolimab. As DNA, the CDR3 is TGTGCCAGCAGTTTACTTGGGAGCTACTATGGCTACACCTTC. Protein: CASSLLGSYYGYTF.